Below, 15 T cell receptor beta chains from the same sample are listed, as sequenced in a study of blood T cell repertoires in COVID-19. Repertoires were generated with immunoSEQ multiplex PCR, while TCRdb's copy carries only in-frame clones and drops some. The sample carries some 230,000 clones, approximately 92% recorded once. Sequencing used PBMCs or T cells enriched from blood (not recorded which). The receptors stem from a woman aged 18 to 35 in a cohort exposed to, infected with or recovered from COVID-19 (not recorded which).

CDR3 nucleotides: TGTGCCAGCAGTTCCCCAGGGGGCGCGGGCGAGCAGTACTTC. As protein: CASSSPGGAGEQYF. The J gene is TRBJ2-7, the V gene TRBV28, with 8 bases aligning to TRBD1. There are 14 residues in the CDR3. Germline V gives CDR1 MDHEN, CDR2 SYDVKM. V gave up 4 bases and J gave up 6 bases; unmatched junction bases: 8.

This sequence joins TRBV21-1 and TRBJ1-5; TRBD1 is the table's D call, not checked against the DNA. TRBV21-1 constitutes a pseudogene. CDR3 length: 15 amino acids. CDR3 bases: TGTGCCAGAACAGAAGGGGGAGTGAACAATCAGCCCCAGCATTTT. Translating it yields CARTEGGVNNQPQHF.

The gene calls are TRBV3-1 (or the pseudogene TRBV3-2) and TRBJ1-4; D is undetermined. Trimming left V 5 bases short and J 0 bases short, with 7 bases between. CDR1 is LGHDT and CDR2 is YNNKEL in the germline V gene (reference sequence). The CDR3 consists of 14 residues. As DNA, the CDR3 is TGTGCCAGCAGCGAAACAGCAACTAATGAAAAACTGTTTTTT. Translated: CASSETATNEKLFF.

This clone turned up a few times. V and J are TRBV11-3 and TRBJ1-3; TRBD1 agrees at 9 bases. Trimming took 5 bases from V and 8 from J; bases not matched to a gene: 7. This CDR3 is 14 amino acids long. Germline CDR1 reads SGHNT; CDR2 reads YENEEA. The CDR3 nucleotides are TGTGCCAGCAGCCTCCGCGACAGGGGGTACACCATATATTTT. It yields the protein CASSLRDRGYTIYF.

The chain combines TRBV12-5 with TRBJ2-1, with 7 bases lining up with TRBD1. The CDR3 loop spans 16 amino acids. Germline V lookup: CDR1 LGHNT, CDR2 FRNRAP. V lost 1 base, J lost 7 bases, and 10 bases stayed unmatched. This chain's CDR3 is CASGLASTGYRNEQFF. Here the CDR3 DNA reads TGTGCTAGTGGTTTGGCCTCGACAGGGTACAGAAATGAGCAGTTCTTC.

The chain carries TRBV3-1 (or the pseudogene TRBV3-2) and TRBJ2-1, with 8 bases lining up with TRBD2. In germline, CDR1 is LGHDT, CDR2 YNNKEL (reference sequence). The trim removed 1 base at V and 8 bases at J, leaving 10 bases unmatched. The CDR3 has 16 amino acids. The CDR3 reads CASSQAPPGGSDEQFF. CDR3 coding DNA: TGTGCCAGCAGCCAAGCCCCCCCGGGGGGGTCGGATGAGCAGTTCTTC.

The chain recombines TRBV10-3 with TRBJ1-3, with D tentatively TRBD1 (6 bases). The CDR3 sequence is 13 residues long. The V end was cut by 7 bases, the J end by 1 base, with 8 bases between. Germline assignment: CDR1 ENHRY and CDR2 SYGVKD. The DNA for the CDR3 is TGTGCCATCATCGACAGGTCTGGAAACACCATATATTTT. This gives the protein CAIIDRSGNTIYF.

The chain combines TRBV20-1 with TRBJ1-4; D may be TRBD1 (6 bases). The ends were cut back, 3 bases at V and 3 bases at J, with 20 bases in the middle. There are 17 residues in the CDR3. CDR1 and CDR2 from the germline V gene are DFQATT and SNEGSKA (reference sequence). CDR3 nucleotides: TGCAGTGCTAGTAGGGGAACGGGCAGGGGTTCTAATGAAAAACTGTTTTTT. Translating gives CSASRGTGRGSNEKLFF.

This CDR3 reads CASSVGSGGPFTGELFF. The CDR3 region has the DNA TGTGCCAGCAGCGTAGGGAGCGGGGGTCCTTTTACCGGGGAGCTGTTTTTT. The rearrangement links TRBV9 to TRBJ2-2; TRBD2 aligns across 8 bases. CDR1 SGDLS and CDR2 YYNGEE come from the germline V gene. The CDR3 totals 17 residues. The trim removed 0 bases at V and 5 bases at J, leaving 9 bases unmatched. Combining the CDR3 with reference TRBV9 and TRBJ2-2 gives the whole variable domain DSGVTQTPKHLITATGQRVTLRCSPRSGDLSVYWYQQSLDQGLQFLIQYYNGEERAKGNILERFSAQQFPDLHSELNLSSLELGDSALYFCASSVGSGGPFTGELFFGEGSRLTVL.

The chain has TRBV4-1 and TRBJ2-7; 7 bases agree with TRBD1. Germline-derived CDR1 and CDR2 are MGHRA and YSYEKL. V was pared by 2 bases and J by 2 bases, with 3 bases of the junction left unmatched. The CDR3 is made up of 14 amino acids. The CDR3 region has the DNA TGCGCCAGCAGCCAAACGACAGGGCCCTACGAGCAGTACTTC. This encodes CASSQTTGPYEQYF.

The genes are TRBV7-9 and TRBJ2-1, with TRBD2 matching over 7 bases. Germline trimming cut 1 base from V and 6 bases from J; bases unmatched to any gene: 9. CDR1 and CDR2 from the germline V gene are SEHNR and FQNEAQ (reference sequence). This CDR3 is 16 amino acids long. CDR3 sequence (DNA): TGTGCCAGCAGCTTAGGGCTAGCGGCGAGGGGCAATGAGCAGTTCTTC. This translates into CASSLGLAARGNEQFF. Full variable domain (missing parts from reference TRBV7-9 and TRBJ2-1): DTGVSQNPRHKITKRGQNVTFRCDPISEHNRLYWYRQTLGQGPEFLTYFQNEAQLEKSRLLSDRFSAERPKGSFSTLEIQRTEQGDSAMYLCASSLGLAARGNEQFFGPGTRLTVL.

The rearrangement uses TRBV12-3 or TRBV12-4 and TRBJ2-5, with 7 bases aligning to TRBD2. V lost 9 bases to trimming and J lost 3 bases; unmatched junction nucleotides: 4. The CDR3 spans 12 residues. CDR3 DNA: TGTGCCAGTGGGGACTACGAAGAGACCCAGTACTTC. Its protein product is CASGDYEETQYF.

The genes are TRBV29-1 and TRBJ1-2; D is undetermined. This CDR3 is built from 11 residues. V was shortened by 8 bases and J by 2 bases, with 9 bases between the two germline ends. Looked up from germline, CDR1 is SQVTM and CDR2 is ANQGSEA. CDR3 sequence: CSTHQNYGYTF. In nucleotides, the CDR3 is TGCAGCACTCACCAAAACTATGGCTACACCTTC. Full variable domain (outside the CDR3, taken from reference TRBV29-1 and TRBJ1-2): SAVISQKPSRDICQRGTSLTIQCQVDSQVTMMFWYRQQPGQSLTLIATANQGSEATYESGFVIDKFPISRPNLTFSTLTVSNMSPEDSSIYLCSTHQNYGYTFGSGTRLTVV.

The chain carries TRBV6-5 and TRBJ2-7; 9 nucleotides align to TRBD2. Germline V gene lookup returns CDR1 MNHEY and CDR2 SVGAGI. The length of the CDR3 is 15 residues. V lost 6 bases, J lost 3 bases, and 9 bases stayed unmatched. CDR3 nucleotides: TGTGCCAGCAGCGAGGGGCGGGGGGGCCACTACGAGCAGTACTTC. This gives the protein CASSEGRGGHYEQYF.

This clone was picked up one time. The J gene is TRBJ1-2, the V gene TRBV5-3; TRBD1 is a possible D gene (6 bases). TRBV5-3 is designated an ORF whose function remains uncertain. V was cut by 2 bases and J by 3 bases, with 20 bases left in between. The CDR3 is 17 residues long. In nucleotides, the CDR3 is TGTGCCAGAAGCTTCTGGGGGGGCAGAGGGTTAGACTATGGCTACACCTTC. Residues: CARSFWGGRGLDYGYTF.